This T cell receptor beta chain was captured in a study of blood T cell repertoires in COVID-19. Profiled with immunoSEQ multiplex PCR; TCRdb holds only in-frame clones, not every one. The sample lists some 420,000 clones; 80% to 90% were seen once. The CDR3 has 18 residues. Germline V lookup: CDR1 KGHSH, CDR2 LQKENI. Unmatched junction bases numbered 14, after V lost 5 bases and J lost 3 bases. The participants were between roughly 18 and 89 years old and came from under 25 US areas. Donors in Cohort 3 counted as recovered after two negative PCRs, clearance, or symptom resolution. The receptor comes from a man aged 25-45 years who had recovered from COVID-19. V and J are TRBV18 and TRBJ2-2; TRBD1 agrees at 8 bases. Sequencing used PBMCs or T cells enriched from blood (not recorded which). Here the CDR3 reads CASSTRNLGQDYTGELFF. DNA of the CDR3: TGTGCCAGCTCAACAAGAAATCTGGGACAGGATTACACCGGGGAGCTGTTTTTT.